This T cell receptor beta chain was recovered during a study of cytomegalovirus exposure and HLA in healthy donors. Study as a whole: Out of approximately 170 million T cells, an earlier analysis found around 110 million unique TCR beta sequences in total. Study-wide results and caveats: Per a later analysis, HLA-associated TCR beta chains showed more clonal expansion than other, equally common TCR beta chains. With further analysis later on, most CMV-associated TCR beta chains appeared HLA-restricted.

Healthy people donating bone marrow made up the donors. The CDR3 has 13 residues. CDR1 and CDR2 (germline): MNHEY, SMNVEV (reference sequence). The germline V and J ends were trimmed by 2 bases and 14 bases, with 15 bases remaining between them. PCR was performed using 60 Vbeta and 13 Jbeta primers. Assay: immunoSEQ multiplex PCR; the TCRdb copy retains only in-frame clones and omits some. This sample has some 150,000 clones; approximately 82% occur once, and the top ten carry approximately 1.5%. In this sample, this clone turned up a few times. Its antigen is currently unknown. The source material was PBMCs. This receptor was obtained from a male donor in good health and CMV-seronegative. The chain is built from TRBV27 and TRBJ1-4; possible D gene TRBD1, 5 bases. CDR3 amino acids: CASSLGPGLHLFF. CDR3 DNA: TGTGCCAGCAGTTTAGGACCAGGGCTTCACCTGTTTTTT. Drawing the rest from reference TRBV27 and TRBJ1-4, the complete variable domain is EAQVTQNPRYLITVTGKKLTVTCSQNMNHEYMSWYRQDPGLGLRQIYYSMNVEVTDKGDVPEGYKVSRKEKRNFPLILESPSPNQTSLYFCASSLGPGLHLFFGSGTQLSVL.